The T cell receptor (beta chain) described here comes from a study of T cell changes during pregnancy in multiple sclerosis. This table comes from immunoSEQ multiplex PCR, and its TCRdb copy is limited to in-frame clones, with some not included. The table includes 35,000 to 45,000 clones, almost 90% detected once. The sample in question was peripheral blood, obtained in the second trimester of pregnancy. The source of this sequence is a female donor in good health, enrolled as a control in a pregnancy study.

The CDR3 bases are TGTGCCAGCAGCCAGCCGGGACAGGGTATCCATGGCTACACCTTC. This encodes CASSQPGQGIHGYTF. J is TRBJ1-2 and V is TRBV4-2, with 9 bases lining up with TRBD1. The CDR3 covers 15 residues. Germline-derived CDR1 and CDR2 are LGHNA and YNFKEQ. Losses at the gene ends were 3 bases for V and 6 bases for J; bases not matched to a gene: 8.